These 14 T cell receptor beta chains share one sample of origin, sequenced in a study of T-cell reconstitution after alpha-beta-depleted transplantation in children. Using unique molecular identifiers, the investigators prepared the TCRbeta library. Each CDR3 protein is one row after TCRdb ran MiXCR on the PCR reads. The sample includes approximately 400,000 distinct CDR3 sequences, 15% to 20% seen only once; the top ten take roughly 29%. Sequences were derived from PBMCs, mostly from graft donor cells, sampled 360 days after TCRalphabeta/CD19-depleted stem cell transplant. These receptors were taken from a boy less than two years old who had a stem cell transplant for Wiskott-Aldrich syndrome, so the T cells may come from the graft donor.

The rearrangement joins TRBV29-1 to TRBJ2-7, with 9 positions matching TRBD1. The CDR3 has 14 residues. After removal of 7 bases from V and 3 bases from J, the junction contained 10 bases not matched to a gene. Per the germline V gene, CDR1 is SQVTM and CDR2 is ANQGSEA. CDR3 nucleotide sequence: TGCAGCGCTTCCGCCCTGGGACAGGGCTACGAGCAGTACTTC. Translated: CSASALGQGYEQYF.

The rearrangement links TRBV12-3 or TRBV12-4 to TRBJ2-2; D gene ambiguous. V lost 6 bases to trimming and J lost 4 bases, with 12 bases between them. CDR3 size: 14 residues. The CDR3: CASRLSPATGELFF. CDR3 coding DNA: TGTGCCAGCAGACTGTCTCCTGCCACCGGGGAGCTGTTTTTT.

The chain joins TRBV4-3 to TRBJ1-4; D remains ambiguous. The CDR3 consists of 15 residues. V lost 4 bases and J 4 bases, leaving 13 bases between the germline ends. Per the germline V gene, CDR1 is LGHNA and CDR2 is YSLEER. DNA for the CDR3: TGCGCCAGCAGCCGGCGGGGAGTTTTTAATGAAAAACTGTTTTTT. Translated: CASSRRGVFNEKLFF.

V usage is TRBV6-2 or TRBV6-3 and J usage is TRBJ2-1; 9 nucleotides agree with TRBD2. The germline gives CDR1 MNHEY, CDR2 SVGEGT. The CDR3 is made up of 16 amino acids. V trimming: 6 bases; J trimming: 9 bases; junction bases outside the gene matches: 15. The CDR3 bases are TGTGCCAGCAGAAAAAGCGGGGGGCCGGGCGGATCTGAGCAGTTCTTC. It encodes CASRKSGGPGGSEQFF.

This clonotype appeared a few times. This chain uses TRBV5-6 with TRBJ2-2; D tentatively fits TRBD1 or TRBD2 (6 bases each). V was pared by 0 bases and J by 5 bases, with 11 bases between. CDR3 length equals 15 residues. Germline V gene data show CDR1 as SGHDT and CDR2 as YYEEEE. This CDR3 is CASSLAGGATGELFF. The CDR3 DNA is TGTGCCAGCAGCTTGGCCGGGGGCGCGACCGGGGAGCTGTTTTTT.

This clonotype came up a few times. The V call is TRBV6-6, the J call TRBJ2-3; D not resolved. This CDR3 has 12 amino acids. Germline V gene data show CDR1 as MNHNY and CDR2 as SVGAGI (reference sequence). The CDR3 bases are TGTGCTTCGGGCCGCGCAACGGATACGCAGTATTTT. It specifies CASGRATDTQYF.

This clonotype was counted between two and nine times. The CDR3 sequence is CASNDLNGGLSYEQYF. CDR3 coding DNA: TGTGCCAGCAATGACTTAAACGGCGGCCTCTCCTACGAGCAGTACTTC. The V and J genes are TRBV27 and TRBJ2-7; D is ambiguous. Germline assignment: CDR1 MNHEY and CDR2 SMNVEV (reference sequence). Trimming removed 7 bases at V and 0 bases at J, with 19 bases between. CDR3 length: 16 amino acids.

This clonotype has more than one count but fewer than ten. The gene calls are TRBV3-1 and TRBJ2-1; D assignment may be TRBD1 or TRBD2 (5 bases each). Germline V CDR1 and CDR2: LGHDT, YNNKEL (reference sequence). The CDR3 has 13 residues. Trimming took 4 bases from V and 15 from J, leaving 19 bases between them. DNA of the CDR3: TGTGCCAGCAGCCCAGGTGGAACGGGGCCCCGGTTCTTC. It codes for CASSPGGTGPRFF.

This rearrangement joins TRBV20-1 to TRBJ2-4, with D unclear. Deletions cut 6 bases from V and 1 base from J, with 16 bases between. The length of the CDR3 is 15 residues. Germline V gene lookup returns CDR1 DFQATT and CDR2 SNEGSKA (reference sequence). The CDR3 nucleotides read TGCAGTGCCGCCTCGGTAATTGGGGCCAAAAACATTCAGTACTTC. Amino acid sequence: CSAASVIGAKNIQYF.

The rearrangement links TRBV6-2 or TRBV6-3 to TRBJ1-5, with 8 positions matching TRBD1. The junction had 4 bases not matched to a gene; V was cut back by 6 bases and J by 6 bases. This CDR3 is built from 13 residues. The V gene's germline CDR1 is MNHEY and CDR2 SVGEGT. CDR3: CASRRQGPQPQHF. DNA for the CDR3: TGTGCCAGCAGACGACAGGGGCCTCAGCCCCAGCATTTT.

The chain combines TRBV20-1 with TRBJ2-5; tentative D call: TRBD2 (6 bases). CDR3 length: 13 residues. V dropped 6 bases and J dropped 4 bases, with 15 bases sitting between them. Germline V gives CDR1 DFQATT, CDR2 SNEGSKA (reference sequence). The CDR3 bases are TGCAGTGCCCCGGCCCAGCGGGTAGAGACCCAGTACTTC. Its protein is CSAPAQRVETQYF.

The chain is built from TRBV29-1 and TRBJ1-5, with TRBD1 matching 9 bases. The CDR3 covers 17 residues. CDR1 and CDR2 from the germline V gene are SQVTM and ANQGSEA. J was trimmed by 2 bases and V by 6 bases; bases with no gene match: 14. CDR3 nucleotides: TGCAGCGTCGTTGACGGGACAGGGCCATTTGGCAATCAGCCCCAGCATTTT. It translates to CSVVDGTGPFGNQPQHF.

This clonotype was counted only a few times. The rearrangement joins TRBV28 to TRBJ2-3; 11 bases are a match to TRBD2. CDR3 length: 15 amino acids. The V gene's germline CDR1 is MDHEN and CDR2 SYDVKM. V lost 5 bases and J lost 7; bases outside the gene matches: 8. The CDR3 is CASSRLAGRGNTQYF. CDR3 sequence (DNA): TGTGCCAGCAGTCGACTAGCGGGGAGGGGAAATACGCAGTATTTT.

The chain combines TRBV25-1 with TRBJ2-4; 9 nucleotides align to TRBD1. V was clipped by 4 bases and J by 5 bases; unmatched bases: 6. Looked up from germline, CDR1 is MGHDK and CDR2 is SYGVNS. The CDR3 extends over 15 amino acids. The CDR3 spells CASSADRGPQNIQYF. In DNA form, the CDR3 reads TGTGCCAGCAGTGCGGACAGGGGTCCCCAAAACATTCAGTACTTC.